This TCR beta chain was retrieved from a study of CD8 T cells in Susac syndrome. The CDR3 runs 15 residues. Trimming removed 6 bases at V and 7 bases at J, with 18 bases between. Germline CDR1 is SNHLY and CDR2 is FYNNEI. Random hexamers were used to reverse transcribe about 0.5 to 1 ug of RNA. Each CDR3 protein is one row after TCRdb ran MiXCR on the immunoSEQ multiplex PCR reads. Of roughly 180,000 distinct CDR3 sequences listed, roughly 92% were seen once; the top ten hold over 0.08%. The T cells that were sequenced for TCR beta were CD8+ and CD4+ cells from blood. The V and J genes are TRBV2 and TRBJ2-2; either TRBD1 or TRBD2 may fit D (5 bases each). The sequencing sample was made of CD4+ T cells from PBMCs. The TCR sequence derives from a human donor with multiple sclerosis. The CDR3 sequence: CASRFGTPLDGELFF. The CDR3 region has the DNA TGTGCCAGCAGGTTCGGGACCCCTCTCGACGGGGAGCTGTTTTTT.